A selection of T cell receptor beta chains follows, all from one sample in a study of response to subunit inactivated influenza vaccine. TCRdb reprocessed the RT-PCR reads via MiXCR and lists one record per CDR3 protein. In the table there are about 300,000 distinct CDR3 sequences, roughly 22% of which are singletons. Specimen: PBMCs from blood, collected less than 22 months after vaccination. The receptor source for this set is a man aged 45 to 75 who received an inactivated influenza vaccine. The conserved cysteine and the conserved F or W are not part of the CDR3 here.

>TRBJ2-7|11|TRBV5-1
ASSGQVSYEQY
>TRBJ1-1|11|TRBV19
ASRGQLNTEAF
>TRBJ1-6|15|TRBV2
ASSEASPGRLNSPLH
>TRBJ2-7|11|TRBV12-3/TRBV12-4
ASRNLVSYEQY
>TRBJ2-1|10|TRBV20-1
SPSRSAHEQF
>TRBJ2-2|13|TRBV3-1
ASSPGGYRTGELF
>TRBJ2-1|11|TRBV20-1
SARGGSVDEQF
>TRBJ1-1|12|TRBV28
ASSLFQGGTEAF
>TRBJ2-1|11|TRBV12-3/TRBV12-4
ASRSQNRVGQF
>TRBJ2-7|11|TRBV20-1
SASWTETYEQY
>TRBJ2-3|17|TRBV18
ASSPKTGRDRSPADTQY
>TRBJ2-1|11|TRBV12-3/TRBV12-4
ASAAGEYNEQF
>TRBJ2-7|11|TRBV5-1
ASSRDGVYEQY
>TRBJ2-7|14|TRBV5-1
ASSLGGTGGPYEQY
>TRBJ2-7|14|TRBV5-1
ASSLAEGQGSYEQY
>TRBJ1-1|10|TRBV5-6
ASSLGRNVAF
>TRBJ2-2|12|TRBV5-1
ASSPTGFTGELF
>TRBJ1-1|13|TRBV4-3
ASSLGRATNTEAF
>TRBJ1-4|14|TRBV20-1
SATHSGLWANEKLF
>TRBJ1-1|9|TRBV20-1
SASGEDRGS
>TRBJ1-5|15|TRBV20-1
SARDVARPSSNQPQH
>TRBJ1-1|12|TRBV7-9
ASSPVPTNTEAF
>TRBJ2-7|12|TRBV5-1
ASSTGQDVYEQY
>TRBJ1-5|12|TRBV5-1
ASSLGESNQPQH
>TRBJ1-2|12|TRBV5-1
ASSWSGVNYGYT
>TRBJ2-2|15|TRBV5-1
ASGRGDWRMNTGELF
>TRBJ1-4|13|TRBV12-3/TRBV12-4
ASSYSPGSGEKLF
>TRBJ1-1|13|TRBV20-1
SAGDRLVPNTEAF
>TRBJ1-1|13|TRBV6-1
ASSPRTPLNTEAF
>TRBJ1-2|10|TRBV28
AEGDKTYGYT
>TRBJ1-5|12|TRBV7-9
ASSLFGDNQAQH
>TRBJ1-6|12|TRBV5-1
ASSSGSPNSPLH
>TRBJ2-5|11|TRBV20-1
SLSWGGQETQY
>TRBJ1-1|9|TRBV6-2/TRBV6-3
ASSNAGKAF
>TRBJ1-1|14|TRBV6-5
ASSYLEGAPNTEAF
>TRBJ1-1|12|TRBV2
ASSGAFLWVSAF
>TRBJ2-2|11|TRBV10-3
ATLPRGTGELF
>TRBJ2-7|13|TRBV2
ASSGGPQRGYEQY
>TRBJ1-5|13|TRBV5-1
ASSLAGQTHQPQH
>TRBJ1-2|11|TRBV5-1
ASSETGNYGYT
>TRBJ2-2|14|TRBV7-2
ASSEAGTLNTGELF
>TRBJ1-4|11|TRBV6-2/TRBV6-3
ASSQDGYEKLF
>TRBJ2-1|12|TRBV29-1
SVGALSSYNEQF